This T cell receptor (beta chain) emerged from a study of shared clonotypes between healthy human individuals. Study-wide background: Three plates each covered CD4 naive and memory; CD8 naive two, CD8 memory one. Study-wide findings and caveats: Rarefaction curves obtained for sorted subsets showed sequencing incomplete despite large depth.

Deep was the level used in running the assay. Some clones are missing from TCRdb's copy, which holds only in-frame ones; the method was immunoSEQ multiplex PCR. The sample shows 2 million to 2.5 million clones, about 92% of them seen only once. The CDR3 runs to 13 residues. The V end lost 1 base, the J end lost 5 bases, and 8 bases lay between the germline ends. Germline assignment: CDR1 LNHNV and CDR2 YYDKDF (reference sequence). From CD4+ cells came CD45RA+ naive and CD45RA-negative memory subsets. Remarks on this clone: The antigen is not known.

Sequencing input: naive CD4+ T cells from PBMCs. Subset indicated: CD45RA+ positively selected. The V gene is TRBV15, the J gene TRBJ2-5; D not resolved. The clonotype was recovered from a man between 18 and 29 years old in good health. Some clones in this sample may be carry-over from other donors' samples. This CDR3 is CATSRGVTETQYF. As DNA, the CDR3 is TGTGCCACCAGCAGAGGGGTGACGGAGACCCAGTACTTC.